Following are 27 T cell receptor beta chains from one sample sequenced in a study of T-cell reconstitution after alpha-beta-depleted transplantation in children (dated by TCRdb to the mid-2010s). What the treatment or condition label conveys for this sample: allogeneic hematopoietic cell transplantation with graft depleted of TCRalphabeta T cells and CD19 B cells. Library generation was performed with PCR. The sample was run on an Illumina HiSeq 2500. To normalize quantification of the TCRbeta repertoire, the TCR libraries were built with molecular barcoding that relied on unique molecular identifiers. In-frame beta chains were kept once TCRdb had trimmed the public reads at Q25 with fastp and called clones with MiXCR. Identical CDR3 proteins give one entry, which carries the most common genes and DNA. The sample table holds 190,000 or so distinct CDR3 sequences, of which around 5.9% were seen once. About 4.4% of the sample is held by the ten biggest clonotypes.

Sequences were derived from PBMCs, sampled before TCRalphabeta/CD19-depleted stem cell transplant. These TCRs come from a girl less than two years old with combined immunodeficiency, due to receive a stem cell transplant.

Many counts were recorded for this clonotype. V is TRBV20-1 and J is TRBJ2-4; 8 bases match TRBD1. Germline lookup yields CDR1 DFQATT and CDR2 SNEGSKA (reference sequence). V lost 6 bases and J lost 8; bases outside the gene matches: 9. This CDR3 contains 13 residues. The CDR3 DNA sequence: TGCAGTGCGTTGACAGGGGTTTTGGACATTCAGTACTTC. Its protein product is CSALTGVLDIQYF.

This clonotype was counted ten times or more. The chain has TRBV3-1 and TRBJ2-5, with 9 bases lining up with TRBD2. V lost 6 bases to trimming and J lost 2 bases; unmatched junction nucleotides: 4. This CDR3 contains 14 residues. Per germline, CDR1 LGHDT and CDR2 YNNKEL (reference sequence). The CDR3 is CASSSGGLQETQYF. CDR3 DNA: TGTGCCAGCAGTAGCGGGGGCCTGCAAGAGACCCAGTACTTC.

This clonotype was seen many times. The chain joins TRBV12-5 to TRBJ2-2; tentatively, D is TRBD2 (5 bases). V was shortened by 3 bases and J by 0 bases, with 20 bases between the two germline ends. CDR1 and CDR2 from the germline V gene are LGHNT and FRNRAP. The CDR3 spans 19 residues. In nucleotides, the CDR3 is TGTGCTAGTGGTTTCCTCCCTCTAGCCCCGTTCGCGAACACCGGGGAGCTGTTTTTT. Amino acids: CASGFLPLAPFANTGELFF.

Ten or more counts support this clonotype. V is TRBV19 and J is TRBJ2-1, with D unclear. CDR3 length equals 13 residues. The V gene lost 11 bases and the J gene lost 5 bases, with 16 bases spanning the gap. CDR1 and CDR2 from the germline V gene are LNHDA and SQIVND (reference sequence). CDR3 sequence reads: CAELGGTNNEQFF. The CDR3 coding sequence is TGTGCCGAGTTAGGCGGCACCAACAATGAGCAGTTCTTC. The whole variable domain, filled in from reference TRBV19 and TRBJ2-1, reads DGGITQSPKYLFRKEGQNVTLSCEQNLNHDAMYWYRQDPGQGLRLIYYSQIVNDFQKGDIAEGYSVSREKKESFPLTVTSAQKNPTAFYLCAELGGTNNEQFFGPGTRLTVL.

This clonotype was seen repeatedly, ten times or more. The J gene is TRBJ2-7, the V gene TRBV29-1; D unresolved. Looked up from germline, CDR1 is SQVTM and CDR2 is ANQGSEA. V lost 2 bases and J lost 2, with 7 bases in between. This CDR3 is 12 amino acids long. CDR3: CSVERGAYEQYF. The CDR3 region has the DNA TGCAGCGTTGAACGTGGGGCCTACGAGCAGTACTTC.

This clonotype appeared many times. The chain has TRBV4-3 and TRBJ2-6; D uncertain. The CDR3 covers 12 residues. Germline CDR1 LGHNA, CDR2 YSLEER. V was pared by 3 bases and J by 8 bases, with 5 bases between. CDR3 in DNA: TGCGCCAGCAGCCACCCATCCAACGTCCTGACTTTC. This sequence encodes CASSHPSNVLTF.

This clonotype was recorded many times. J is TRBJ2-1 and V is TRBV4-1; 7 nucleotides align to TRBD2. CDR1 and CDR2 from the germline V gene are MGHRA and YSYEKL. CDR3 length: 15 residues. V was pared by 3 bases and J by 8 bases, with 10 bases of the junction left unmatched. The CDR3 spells CASSHNQGLLYEQFF. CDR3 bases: TGCGCCAGCAGCCACAACCAGGGACTACTCTATGAGCAGTTCTTC.

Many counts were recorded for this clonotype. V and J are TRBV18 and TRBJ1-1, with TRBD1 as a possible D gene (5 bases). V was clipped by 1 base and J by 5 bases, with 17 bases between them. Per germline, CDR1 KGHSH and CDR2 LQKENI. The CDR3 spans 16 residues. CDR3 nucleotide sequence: TGTGCCAGCTCACCACTGATCAGGGCGAAGGGTACTGAAGCTTTCTTT. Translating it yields CASSPLIRAKGTEAFF.

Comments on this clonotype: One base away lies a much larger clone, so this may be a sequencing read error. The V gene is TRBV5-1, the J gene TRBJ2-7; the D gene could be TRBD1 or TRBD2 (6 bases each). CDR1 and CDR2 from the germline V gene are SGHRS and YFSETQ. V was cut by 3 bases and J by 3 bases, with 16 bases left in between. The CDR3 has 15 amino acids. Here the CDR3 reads CASSSEGVRLYEQYF. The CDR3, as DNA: TGCGCCAGCAGCTCGGAGGGGGTTAGGCTCTACGAGCAGTACTTC.

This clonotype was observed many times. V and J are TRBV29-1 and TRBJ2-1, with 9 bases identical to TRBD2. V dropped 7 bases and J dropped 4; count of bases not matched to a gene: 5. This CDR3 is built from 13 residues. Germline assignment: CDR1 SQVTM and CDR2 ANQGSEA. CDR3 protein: CSGRLAEYNEQFF. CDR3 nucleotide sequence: TGCAGCGGACGACTAGCGGAATACAATGAGCAGTTCTTC.

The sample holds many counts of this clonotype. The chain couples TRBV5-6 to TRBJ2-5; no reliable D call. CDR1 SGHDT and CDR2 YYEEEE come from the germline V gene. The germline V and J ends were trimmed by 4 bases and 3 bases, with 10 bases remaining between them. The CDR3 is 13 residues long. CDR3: CASSHSKEETQYF. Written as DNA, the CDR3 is TGTGCCAGCAGCCATTCGAAGGAAGAGACCCAGTACTTC.

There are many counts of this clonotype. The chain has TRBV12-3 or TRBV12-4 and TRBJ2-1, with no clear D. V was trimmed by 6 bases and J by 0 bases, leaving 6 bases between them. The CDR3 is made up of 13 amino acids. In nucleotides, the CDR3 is TGTGCCAGCAGGGCTAGCTCCTACAATGAGCAGTTCTTC. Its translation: CASRASSYNEQFF.

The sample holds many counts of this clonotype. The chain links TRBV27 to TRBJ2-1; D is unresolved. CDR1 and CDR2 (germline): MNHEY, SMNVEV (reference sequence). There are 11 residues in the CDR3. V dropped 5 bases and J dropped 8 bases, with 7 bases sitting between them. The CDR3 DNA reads TGTGCCAGCAGTAGAATCGATGAGCAGTTCTTC. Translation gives CASSRIDEQFF.

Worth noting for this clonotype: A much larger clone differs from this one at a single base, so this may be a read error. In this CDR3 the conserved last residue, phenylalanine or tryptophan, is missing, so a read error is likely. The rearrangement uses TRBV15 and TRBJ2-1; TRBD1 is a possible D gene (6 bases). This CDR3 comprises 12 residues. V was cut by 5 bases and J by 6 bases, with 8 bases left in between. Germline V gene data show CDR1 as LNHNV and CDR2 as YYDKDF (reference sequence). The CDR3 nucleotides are TGTGCCACCAGCTTCAGGGGCAATGAGCAGTTCTCC. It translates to CATSFRGNEQFS.

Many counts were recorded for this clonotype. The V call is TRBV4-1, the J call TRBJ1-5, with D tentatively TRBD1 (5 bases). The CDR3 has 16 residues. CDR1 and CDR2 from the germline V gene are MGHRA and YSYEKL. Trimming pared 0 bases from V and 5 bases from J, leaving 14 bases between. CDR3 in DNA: TGCGCCAGCAGCCAAGATTCCGGGACCATCGATCAGCCCCAGCATTTT. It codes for CASSQDSGTIDQPQHF.

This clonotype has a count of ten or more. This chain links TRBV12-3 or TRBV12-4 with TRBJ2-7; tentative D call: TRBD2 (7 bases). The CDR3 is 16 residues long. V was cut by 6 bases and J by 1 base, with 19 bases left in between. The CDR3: CASRGGIGQLSYEQYF. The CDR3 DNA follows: TGTGCCAGCAGGGGGGGGATCGGACAGCTTTCCTACGAGCAGTACTTC.

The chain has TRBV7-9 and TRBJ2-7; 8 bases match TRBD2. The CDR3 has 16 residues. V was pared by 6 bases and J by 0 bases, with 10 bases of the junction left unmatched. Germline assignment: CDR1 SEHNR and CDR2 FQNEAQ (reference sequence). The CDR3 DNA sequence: TGTGCCAGCAGTCCCGGGGTCAGCGGGGGCTCCTACGAGCAGTACTTC. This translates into CASSPGVSGGSYEQYF. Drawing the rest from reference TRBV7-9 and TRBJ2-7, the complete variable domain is DTGVSQNPRHKITKRGQNVTFRCDPISEHNRLYWYRQTLGQGPEFLTYFQNEAQLEKSRLLSDRFSAERPKGSFSTLEIQRTEQGDSAMYLCASSPGVSGGSYEQYFGPGTRLTVT.

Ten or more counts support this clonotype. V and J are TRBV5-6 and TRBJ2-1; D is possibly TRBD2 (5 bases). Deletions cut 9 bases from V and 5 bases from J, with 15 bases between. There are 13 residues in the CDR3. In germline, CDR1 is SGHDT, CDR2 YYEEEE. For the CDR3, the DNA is TGTGCCACCCGGGGAGTAACGGACAATGAGCAGTTCTTC. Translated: CATRGVTDNEQFF. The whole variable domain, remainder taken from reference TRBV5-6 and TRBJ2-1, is DAGVTQSPTHLIKTRGQQVTLRCSPKSGHDTVSWYQQALGQGPQFIFQYYEEEERQRGNFPDRFSGHQFPNYSSELNVNALLLGDSALYLCATRGVTDNEQFFGPGTRLTVL.

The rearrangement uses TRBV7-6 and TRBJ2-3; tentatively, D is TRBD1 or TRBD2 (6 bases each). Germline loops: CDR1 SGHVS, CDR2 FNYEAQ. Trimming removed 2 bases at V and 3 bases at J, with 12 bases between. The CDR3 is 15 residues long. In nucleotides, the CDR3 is TGTGCCAGCAGCTTAACCGGGGGCGGGACAGATACGCAGTATTTT. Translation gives CASSLTGGGTDTQYF. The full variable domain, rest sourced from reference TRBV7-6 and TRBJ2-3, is GAGVSQSPRYKVTKRGQDVALRCDPISGHVSLYWYRQALGQGPEFLTYFNYEAQQDKSGLPNDRFSAERPEGSISTLTIQRTEQRDSAMYRCASSLTGGGTDTQYFGPGTRLTVL.

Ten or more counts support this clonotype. This CDR3 reads CASSFPPGEPNEQFF. The CDR3 coding sequence is TGTGCCAGCAGTTTCCCCCCGGGCGAACCCAATGAGCAGTTCTTC. V gene TRBV12-3 or TRBV12-4 combines with J gene TRBJ2-1, with D unresolved. The CDR3 covers 15 residues. V was clipped by 3 bases and J by 6 bases, with 15 bases between them.

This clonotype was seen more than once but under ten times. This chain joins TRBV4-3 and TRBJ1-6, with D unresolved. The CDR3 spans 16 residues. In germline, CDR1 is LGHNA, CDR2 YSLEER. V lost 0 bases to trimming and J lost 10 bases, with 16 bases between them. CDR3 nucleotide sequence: TGCGCCAGCAGCCAAGATGGGATGGCGTCAGGCTCACCCCTCCACTTT. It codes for CASSQDGMASGSPLHF.

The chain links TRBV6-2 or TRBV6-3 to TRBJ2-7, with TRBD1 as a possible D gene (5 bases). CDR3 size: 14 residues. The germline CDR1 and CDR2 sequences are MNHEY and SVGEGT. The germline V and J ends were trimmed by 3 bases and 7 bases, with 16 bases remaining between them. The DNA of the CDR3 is TGTGCCAGCAGTTATCCGCCAGGGATAAGGGAGCAGTACTTC. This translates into CASSYPPGIREQYF.

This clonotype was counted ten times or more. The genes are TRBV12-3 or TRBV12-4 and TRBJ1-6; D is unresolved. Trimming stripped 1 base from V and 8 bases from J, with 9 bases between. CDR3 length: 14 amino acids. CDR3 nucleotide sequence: TGTGCCAGCAGTTTAGATCGCGCCGATTCACCCCTCCACTTT. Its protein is CASSLDRADSPLHF.

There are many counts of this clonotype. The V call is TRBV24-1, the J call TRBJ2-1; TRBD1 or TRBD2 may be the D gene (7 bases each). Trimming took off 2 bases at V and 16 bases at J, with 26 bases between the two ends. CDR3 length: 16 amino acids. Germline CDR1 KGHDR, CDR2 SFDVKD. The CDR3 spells CATSDYGQAGSGIHFF. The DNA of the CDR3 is TGTGCCACCAGTGATTACGGACAGGCTGGGAGCGGGATACATTTCTTC.

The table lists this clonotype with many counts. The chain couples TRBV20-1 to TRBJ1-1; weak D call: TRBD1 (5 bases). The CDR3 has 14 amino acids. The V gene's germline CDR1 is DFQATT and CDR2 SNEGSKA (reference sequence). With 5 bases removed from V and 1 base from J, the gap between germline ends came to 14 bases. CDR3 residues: CSASRFGQNTEAFF. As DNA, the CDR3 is TGCAGTGCTTCCCGATTCGGACAGAACACTGAAGCTTTCTTT.

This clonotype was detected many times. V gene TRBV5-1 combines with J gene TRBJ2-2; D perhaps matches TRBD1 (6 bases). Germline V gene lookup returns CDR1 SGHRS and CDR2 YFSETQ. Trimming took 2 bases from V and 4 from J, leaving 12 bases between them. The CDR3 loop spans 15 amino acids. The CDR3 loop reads CASSFRDKLTGELFF. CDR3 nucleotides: TGCGCCAGCAGCTTCCGGGACAAACTCACCGGGGAGCTGTTTTTT.

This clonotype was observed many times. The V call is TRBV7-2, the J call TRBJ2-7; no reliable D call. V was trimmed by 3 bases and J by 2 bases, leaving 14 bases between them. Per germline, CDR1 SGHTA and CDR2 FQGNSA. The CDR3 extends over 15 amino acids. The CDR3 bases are TGTGCCAGCAGCTTCCGCGCGGCAAGCCCCTACGAGCAGTACTTC. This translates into CASSFRAASPYEQYF.